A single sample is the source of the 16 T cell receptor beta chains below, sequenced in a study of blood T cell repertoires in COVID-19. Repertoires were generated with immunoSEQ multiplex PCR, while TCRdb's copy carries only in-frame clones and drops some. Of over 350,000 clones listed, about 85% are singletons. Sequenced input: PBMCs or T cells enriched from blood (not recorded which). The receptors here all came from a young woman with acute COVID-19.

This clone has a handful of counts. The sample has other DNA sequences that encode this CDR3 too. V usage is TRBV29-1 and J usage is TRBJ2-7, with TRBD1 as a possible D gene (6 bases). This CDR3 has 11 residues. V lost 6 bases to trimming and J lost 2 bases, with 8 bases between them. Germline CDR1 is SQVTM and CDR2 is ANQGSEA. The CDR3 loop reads CSVGQTYEQYF. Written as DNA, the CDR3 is TGCAGCGTAGGACAGACCTACGAGCAGTACTTC.

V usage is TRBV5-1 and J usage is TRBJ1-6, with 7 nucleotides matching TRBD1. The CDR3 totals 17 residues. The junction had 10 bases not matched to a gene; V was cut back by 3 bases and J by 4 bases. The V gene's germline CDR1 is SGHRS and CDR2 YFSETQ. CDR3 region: CASSYRVGGDYNSPLHF. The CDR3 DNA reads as TGCGCCAGCAGCTACCGGGTAGGGGGCGATTATAATTCACCCCTCCACTTT. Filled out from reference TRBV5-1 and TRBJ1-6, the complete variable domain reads KAGVTQTPRYLIKTRGQQVTLSCSPISGHRSVSWYQQTPGQGLQFLFEYFSETQRNKGNFPGRFSGRQFSNSRSEMNVSTLELGDSALYLCASSYRVGGDYNSPLHFGNGTRLTVT.

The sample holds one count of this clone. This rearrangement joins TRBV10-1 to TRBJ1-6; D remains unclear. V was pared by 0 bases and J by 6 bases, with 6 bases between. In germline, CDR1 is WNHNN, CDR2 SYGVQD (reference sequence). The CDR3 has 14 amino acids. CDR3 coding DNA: TGCGCCAGCAGTGAGTCCCAGGTTAATTCACCCCTCCACTTT. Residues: CASSESQVNSPLHF.

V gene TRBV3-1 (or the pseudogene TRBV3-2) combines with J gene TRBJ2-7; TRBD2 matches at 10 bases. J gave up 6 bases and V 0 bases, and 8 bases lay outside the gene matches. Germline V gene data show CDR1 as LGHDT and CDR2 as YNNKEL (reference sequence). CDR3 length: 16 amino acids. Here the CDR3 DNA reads TGTGCCAGCAGCCAAGATTTTCTAGCGGGAGCGGGCGAGCAGTACTTC. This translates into CASSQDFLAGAGEQYF.

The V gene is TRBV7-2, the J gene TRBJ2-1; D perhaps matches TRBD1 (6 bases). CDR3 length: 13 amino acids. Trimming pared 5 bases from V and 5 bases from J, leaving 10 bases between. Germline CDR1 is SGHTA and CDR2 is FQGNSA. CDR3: CASSRTVDNEQFF. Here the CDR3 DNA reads TGTGCCAGCAGCCGGACAGTAGACAATGAGCAGTTCTTC.

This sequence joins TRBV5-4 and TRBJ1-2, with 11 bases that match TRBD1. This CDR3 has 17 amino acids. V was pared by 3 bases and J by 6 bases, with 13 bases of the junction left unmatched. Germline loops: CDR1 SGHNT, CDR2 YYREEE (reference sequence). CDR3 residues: CASSSQNRDRGSNGYTF. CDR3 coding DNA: TGTGCCAGCAGCTCACAAAACCGGGACAGGGGGTCGAATGGCTACACCTTC. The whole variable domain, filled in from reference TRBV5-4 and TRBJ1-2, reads ETGVTQSPTHLIKTRGQQVTLRCSSQSGHNTVSWYQQALGQGPQFIFQYYREEENGRGNFPPRFSGLQFPNYSSELNVNALELDDSALYLCASSSQNRDRGSNGYTFGSGTRLTVV.

In nucleotides, the CDR3 is TGTGCCAGCAGCTTATGGAGGGACAGGGGCTACGAGCAGTACTTC. It specifies CASSLWRDRGYEQYF. The genes are TRBV7-9 and TRBJ2-7; 10 bases map to TRBD1. CDR3 length: 15 amino acids. J lost 3 bases, V lost 2 bases, and 4 bases had no gene match. Germline V gene sequence: CDR1 SEHNR, CDR2 FQNEAQ (reference sequence).

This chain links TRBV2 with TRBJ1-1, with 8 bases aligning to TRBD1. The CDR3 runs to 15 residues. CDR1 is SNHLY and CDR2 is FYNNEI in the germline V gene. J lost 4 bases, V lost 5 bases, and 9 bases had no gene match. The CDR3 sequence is CASSPRTGLGTEAFF. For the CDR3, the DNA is TGTGCCAGCAGTCCTCGGACAGGGCTAGGCACTGAAGCTTTCTTT.

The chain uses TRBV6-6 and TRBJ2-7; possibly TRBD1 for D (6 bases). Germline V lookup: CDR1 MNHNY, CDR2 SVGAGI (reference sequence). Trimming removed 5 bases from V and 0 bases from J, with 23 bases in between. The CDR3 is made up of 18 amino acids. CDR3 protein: CASSHDFMGASSSYEQYF. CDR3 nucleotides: TGTGCCAGCAGTCACGACTTTATGGGGGCCTCGAGCTCCTACGAGCAGTACTTC.

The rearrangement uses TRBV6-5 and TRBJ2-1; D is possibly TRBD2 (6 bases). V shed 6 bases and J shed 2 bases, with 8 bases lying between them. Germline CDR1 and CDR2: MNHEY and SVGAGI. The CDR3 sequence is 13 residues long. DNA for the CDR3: TGTGCCAGCAGGAGGACTACCTACAATGAGCAGTTCTTC. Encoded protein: CASRRTTYNEQFF.

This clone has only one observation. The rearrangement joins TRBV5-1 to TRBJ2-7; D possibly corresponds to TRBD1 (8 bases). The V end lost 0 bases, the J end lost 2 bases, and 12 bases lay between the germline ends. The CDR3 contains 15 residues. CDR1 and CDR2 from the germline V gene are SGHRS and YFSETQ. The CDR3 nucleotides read TGCGCCAGCAGCTTGGAACAGGGGGGGACCTACGAGCAGTACTTC. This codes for CASSLEQGGTYEQYF.

The CDR3 region has the DNA TGTGCCACCCACCCCGTCAGGGGGGCCGGGGAGCTGTTTTTT. It yields the protein CATHPVRGAGELFF. This chain joins TRBV7-2 and TRBJ2-2; tentative D call: TRBD1 (7 bases). V dropped 10 bases and J dropped 6 bases, with 18 bases sitting between them. In germline, CDR1 is SGHTA, CDR2 FQGNSA. CDR3 length: 14 amino acids.

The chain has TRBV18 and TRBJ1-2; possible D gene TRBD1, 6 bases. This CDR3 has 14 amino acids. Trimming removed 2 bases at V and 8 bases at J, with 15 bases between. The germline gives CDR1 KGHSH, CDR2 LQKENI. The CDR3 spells CASSPGPEDRGYTF. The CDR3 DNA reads TGTGCCAGCTCACCAGGCCCCGAAGACAGGGGCTACACCTTC.

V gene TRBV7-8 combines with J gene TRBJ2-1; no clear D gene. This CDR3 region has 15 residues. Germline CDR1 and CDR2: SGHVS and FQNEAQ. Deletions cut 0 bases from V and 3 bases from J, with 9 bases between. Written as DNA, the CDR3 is TGTGCCAGCAGCTTAGCCCGAACTGGCTACAATGAGCAGTTCTTC. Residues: CASSLARTGYNEQFF.

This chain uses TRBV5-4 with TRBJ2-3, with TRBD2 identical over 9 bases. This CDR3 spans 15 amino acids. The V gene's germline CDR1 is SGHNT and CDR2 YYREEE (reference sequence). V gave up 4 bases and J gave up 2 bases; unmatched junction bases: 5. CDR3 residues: CASSLREGYTDTQYF. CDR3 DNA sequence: TGTGCCAGCAGCCTGCGGGAGGGTTACACAGATACGCAGTATTTT. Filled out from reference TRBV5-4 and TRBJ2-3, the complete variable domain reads ETGVTQSPTHLIKTRGQQVTLRCSSQSGHNTVSWYQQALGQGPQFIFQYYREEENGRGNFPPRFSGLQFPNYSSELNVNALELDDSALYLCASSLREGYTDTQYFGPGTRLTVL.

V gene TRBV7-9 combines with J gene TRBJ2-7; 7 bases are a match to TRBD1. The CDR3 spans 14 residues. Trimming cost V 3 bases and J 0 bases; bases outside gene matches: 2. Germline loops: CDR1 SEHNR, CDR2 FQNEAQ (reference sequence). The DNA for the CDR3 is TGTGCCAGCAGCTTGGGACAGCGCTCCTACGAGCAGTACTTC. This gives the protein CASSLGQRSYEQYF. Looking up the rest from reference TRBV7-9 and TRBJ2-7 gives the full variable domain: DTGVSQNPRHKITKRGQNVTFRCDPISEHNRLYWYRQTLGQGPEFLTYFQNEAQLEKSRLLSDRFSAERPKGSFSTLEIQRTEQGDSAMYLCASSLGQRSYEQYFGPGTRLTVT.